This TCR beta chain derives from a study of OX40 agonist ivuxolimab in advanced cancers. Assay: immunoSEQ multiplex PCR; the TCRdb copy retains only in-frame clones and omits some. This sample has about 15,000 clones, with around 80% found just once. Germline V gene lookup returns CDR1 SEHNR and CDR2 FQNEAQ (reference sequence). The V and J ends lost 5 bases and 5 bases, in that order; junction bases with no gene match: 4. The CDR3 length is 14 residues. The specimen comprised CD4+ or CD8+ T cells sorted from blood, sampled in a trial of the OX40 agonist ivuxolimab. This TCR derives from an adult with an advanced solid tumor such as melanoma, head and neck, liver or kidney cancer. This chain joins TRBV7-9 and TRBJ2-5, with 11 bases matching TRBD1. CDR3 in DNA: TGTGCCAGCAGCCCGGACAGGGGGCGTGAGACCCAGTACTTC. Translated, it gives CASSPDRGRETQYF. Filled out from reference TRBV7-9 and TRBJ2-5, the complete variable domain reads DTGVSQNPRHKITKRGQNVTFRCDPISEHNRLYWYRQTLGQGPEFLTYFQNEAQLEKSRLLSDRFSAERPKGSFSTLEIQRTEQGDSAMYLCASSPDRGRETQYFGPGTRLLVL.